The 22 T cell receptor beta chains below all came from one sample that was sequenced in a study of coeliac disease. Study conclusions and caveats: Control samples showed higher TRB and TRG clonality than intraepithelial and lamina propria samples in active celiac disease.

Data came from immunoSEQ multiplex PCR; TCRdb stores just in-frame clones and leaves some out. The sample includes some 4,000 clones, approximately 73% of them seen just once. These receptors have no identified antigens. Sequenced: intraepithelial lymphocytes from the gut. All receptors derive from a woman aged 18-29 years with active celiac disease.

The J gene is TRBJ2-1, the V gene TRBV10-3, with a possible D match to TRBD2 (5 bases). The CDR3 contains 12 residues. Trimming left V 10 bases short and J 7 bases short, with 14 bases between. Germline CDR1 reads ENHRY; CDR2 reads SYGVKD. This CDR3 is CATLETPNEQFF. The DNA for the CDR3 is TGTGCCACACTAGAAACCCCGAATGAGCAGTTCTTC.

In this sample, this clone is medium-sized. The chain uses TRBV4-3 and TRBJ2-2; D gene uncertain. CDR1 is LGHNA, CDR2 YSLEER, per germline. CDR3 size: 17 residues. Trimming took 0 bases from V and 4 from J, leaving 15 bases between them. CDR3 sequence: CASSQDLLVDGTGELFF. As DNA, the CDR3 is TGCGCCAGCAGCCAAGATCTCCTAGTCGATGGCACCGGGGAGCTGTTTTTT.

To note about this clone: The sample holds other DNA sequences that translate to the same CDR3. The chain uses TRBV7-3 and TRBJ1-2; no firm D call. Germline assignment: CDR1 SGHTA and CDR2 FQGTGA. The CDR3 is made up of 14 amino acids. V shed 0 bases and J shed 6 bases, with 11 bases lying between them. CDR3 coding DNA: TGTGCCAGCAGCTTAACTGGCGGCGCTGATGGCTACACCTTC. The encoded protein is CASSLTGGADGYTF.

This clone appeared a single time. The chain employs TRBV19 and TRBJ1-2, with a weak D call TRBD1 (5 bases). This CDR3 has 13 amino acids. The germline CDR1 and CDR2 sequences are LNHDA and SQIVND (reference sequence). V was trimmed by 3 bases and J by 4 bases, leaving 9 bases between them. CDR3: CASSITGRYGYTF. In DNA, the CDR3 is TGTGCCAGTAGTATCACAGGCCGCTATGGCTACACCTTC.

V is TRBV7-9 and J is TRBJ2-7, with D possibly matching TRBD1 (5 bases). CDR1 is SEHNR, CDR2 FQNEAQ, per germline (reference sequence). This CDR3 is built from 15 residues. Trimming stripped 0 bases from V and 7 bases from J, with 16 bases between. The CDR3 loop is CASSLAVSGAGEQYF. The CDR3 DNA is TGTGCCAGCAGCTTAGCGGTATCTGGGGCCGGGGAGCAGTACTTC.

The CDR3 loop reads CASSQVPQGAGINEQFF. The CDR3, as DNA: TGCGCCAGCAGCCAAGTACCACAGGGGGCGGGGATCAATGAGCAGTTCTTC. V gene TRBV4-1 combines with J gene TRBJ2-1; 9 bases line up with TRBD1. V lost 1 base to trimming and J lost 6 bases; unmatched junction nucleotides: 10. Germline V gives CDR1 MGHRA, CDR2 YSYEKL. The length of the CDR3 is 17 residues.

This clone was found once. The rearrangement joins TRBV7-6 to TRBJ1-1; the D is unclear. The CDR3 has 13 amino acids. Germline values: CDR1 SGHVS, CDR2 FNYEAQ. Trimming took off 5 bases at V and 7 bases at J, with 14 bases between the two ends. CDR3 nucleotides: TGTGCCAGCAGCCCGAGAGGTTGTTGTGAAGCTTTCTTT. Its protein is CASSPRGCCEAFF.

This clone appeared a few times. The V gene is TRBV10-1, the J gene TRBJ1-2; 7 bases match TRBD1. With 8 bases clipped from V and 8 bases from J, the junction kept 5 bases outside the gene matches. This CDR3 spans 11 amino acids. Germline V gives CDR1 WNHNN, CDR2 SYGVQD (reference sequence). CDR3 in amino acids: CASGYRGGYTF. DNA for the CDR3: TGCGCCAGCGGCTACAGGGGAGGCTACACCTTC.

The gene calls are TRBV11-2 and TRBJ1-6, with 7 bases lining up with TRBD1. This CDR3 spans 17 amino acids. With 0 bases clipped from V and 9 bases from J, the junction kept 11 bases outside the gene matches. Germline V gene sequence: CDR1 SGHAT, CDR2 FQNNGV. CDR3 residues: CASSLEGTGENSSPLHF. The CDR3 nucleotides are TGTGCCAGCAGCTTAGAGGGTACAGGGGAGAACAGTTCACCCCTCCACTTT.

The V and J genes are TRBV2 and TRBJ1-6; 10 nucleotides align to TRBD1. Germline lookup yields CDR1 SNHLY and CDR2 FYNNEI. This CDR3 is built from 13 residues. V lost 6 bases to trimming and J lost 7 bases; unmatched junction nucleotides: 0. CDR3: CASRGQGNSPLHF. The CDR3 DNA is TGTGCCAGCAGGGGACAGGGGAATTCACCCCTCCACTTT.

V and J are TRBV7-8 and TRBJ2-5; D possibly corresponds to TRBD2 (6 bases). This CDR3 comprises 17 residues. The V and J ends lost 0 bases and 2 bases respectively, with 16 bases between them. CDR1 and CDR2 from the germline V gene are SGHVS and FQNEAQ. The CDR3 DNA is TGTGCCAGCAGCTTAGCATCGGCGGGACCCCTACAAGAGACCCAGTACTTC. It translates to CASSLASAGPLQETQYF.

This clone appeared a few times. The J gene is TRBJ2-3, the V gene TRBV15; tentative D call: TRBD1 (6 bases). Trimming took off 1 base at V and 0 bases at J, with 11 bases between the two ends. This CDR3 has 16 residues. Per germline, CDR1 LNHNV and CDR2 YYDKDF (reference sequence). DNA of the CDR3: TGTGCCACCAGCAGAGGGTGGGGGCTCAGCACAGATACGCAGTATTTT. Its protein is CATSRGWGLSTDTQYF.

V and J are TRBV11-2 and TRBJ2-5; TRBD2 agrees at 9 bases. Germline assignment: CDR1 SGHAT and CDR2 FQNNGV. V lost 5 bases to trimming and J lost 5 bases; unmatched junction nucleotides: 12. The CDR3 contains 16 residues. The CDR3 is CASSPSGTPSGETQYF. The CDR3 nucleotides are TGTGCCAGCAGCCCTAGCGGGACTCCATCAGGCGAGACCCAGTACTTC.

V gene TRBV5-6 combines with J gene TRBJ2-2, with D hard to call. The CDR3 is 15 amino acids. Looked up from germline, CDR1 is SGHDT and CDR2 is YYEEEE. Trimming pared 1 base from V and 1 base from J, leaving 8 bases between. The DNA of the CDR3 is TGTGCCAGCAGCTTGTACCCAGGGAACACCGGGGAGCTGTTTTTT. Its protein is CASSLYPGNTGELFF.

The chain is built from TRBV20-1 and TRBJ1-1; D is undetermined. CDR1 and CDR2 (germline): DFQATT, SNEGSKA (reference sequence). This CDR3 region has 11 residues. V lost 3 bases to trimming and J lost 14 bases, with 16 bases between them. CDR3 in DNA: TGCAGTGCTAGCTTTGACGAGGGAGGATTCTTT. Protein product: CSASFDEGGFF.

The gene calls are TRBV7-3 and TRBJ1-2; D might be TRBD1 (6 bases). With 1 base removed from V and 7 bases from J, the gap between germline ends came to 13 bases. There are 14 residues in the CDR3. CDR1 SGHTA and CDR2 FQGTGA come from the germline V gene. The CDR3 is CASSLSGGAAGYTF. CDR3 coding DNA: TGTGCCAGCAGCTTAAGTGGGGGGGCGGCTGGCTACACCTTC.

The chain joins TRBV27 to TRBJ2-3; D not resolved. Germline CDR1 reads MNHEY; CDR2 reads SMNVEV (reference sequence). The CDR3 extends over 13 amino acids. Deletions cut 5 bases from V and 4 bases from J, with 10 bases between. The CDR3 DNA follows: TGTGCCAGCAGTCCTCGACTGTCAGATACGCAGTATTTT. Protein sequence: CASSPRLSDTQYF.

This clone came up a few times. The rearrangement uses TRBV7-3 and TRBJ2-3, with 8 bases matching TRBD2. The CDR3 totals 15 residues. Germline assignment: CDR1 SGHTA and CDR2 FQGTGA. Losses at the gene ends were 6 bases for V and 3 bases for J; bases not matched to a gene: 8. CDR3 nucleotide sequence: TGTGCCAGCAGTATAGCGGGGAAGGGGACAGATACGCAGTATTTT. It yields the protein CASSIAGKGTDTQYF. Supplemented by reference TRBV7-3 and TRBJ2-3, the full variable domain reads GAGVSQTPSNKVTEKGKYVELRCDPISGHTALYWYRQSLGQGPEFLIYFQGTGAADDSGLPNDRFFAVRPEGSVSTLKIQRTERGDSAVYLCASSIAGKGTDTQYFGPGTRLTVL.

This chain joins TRBV14 and TRBJ2-5; possible D gene TRBD1, 7 bases. The tail of the sequence fits TRBJ2-7 better, so the J call may be wrong. This CDR3 contains 15 residues. CDR1 is SGHDN and CDR2 is FVKESK in the germline V gene. DNA for the CDR3: TGTGCCAGCAGCCAATTTTCCAGGGGGGTCTACGAGCAGTACTTC. Amino acids: CASSQFSRGVYEQYF.

The chain joins TRBV28 to TRBJ1-1; D is uncertain. V was trimmed by 5 bases and J by 0 bases, leaving 10 bases between them. This CDR3 spans 14 amino acids. Germline V gene lookup returns CDR1 MDHEN and CDR2 SYDVKM. In nucleotides, the CDR3 is TGTGCCAGCAGTCCGAGACACCTGAACACTGAAGCTTTCTTT. Translation gives CASSPRHLNTEAFF.

The chain has TRBV19 and TRBJ1-3; 7 bases are a match to TRBD1. V lost 4 bases, J lost 4 bases, and 4 bases stayed unmatched. Germline V gene lookup returns CDR1 LNHDA and CDR2 SQIVND (reference sequence). The CDR3 extends over 14 amino acids. Written as DNA, the CDR3 is TGTGCCAGTAGTAATAACAGGGGAGGAAACACCATATATTTT. It codes for CASSNNRGGNTIYF.

This clone occurred a few times. The J gene is TRBJ1-2, the V gene TRBV9, with 7 positions matching TRBD1. V dropped 5 bases and J dropped 5; count of bases not matched to a gene: 9. Germline CDR1 SGDLS, CDR2 YYNGEE. The CDR3 sequence is 14 residues long. Here the CDR3 DNA reads TGTGCCAGCAGGCAGACAGGGAATCTGTATGGCTACACCTTC. This translates into CASRQTGNLYGYTF.